These 29 T cell receptor beta chains came from one sample sequenced in a study of cytotoxic CD8 clonotypes in ibrutinib-treated CLL. The method was immunoSEQ multiplex PCR; TCRdb's version includes in-frame clones alone and lacks a portion of them. The table includes roughly 250,000 clones, 70% detected once. The source was PBMCs, collected after 24 months of ibrutinib treatment. These TCRs come from a human donor with chronic lymphocytic leukemia.

This chain uses TRBV28 with TRBJ2-7, with 9 bases aligning to TRBD2. Germline CDR1 MDHEN, CDR2 SYDVKM. J was trimmed by 1 base and V by 2 bases; bases with no gene match: 3. The CDR3 spans 15 residues. The CDR3 nucleotides are TGTGCCAGCAGTTTACCTAGCGGGGATTCCTACGAGCAGTACTTC. This translates into CASSLPSGDSYEQYF. Based on the CDR3 plus reference TRBV28 and TRBJ2-7, the full variable domain is DVKVTQSSRYLVKRTGEKVFLECVQDMDHENMFWYRQDPGLGLRLIYFSYDVKMKEKGDIPEGYSVSREKKERFSLILESASTNQTSMYLCASSLPSGDSYEQYFGPGTRLTVT.

The V call is TRBV11-2, the J call TRBJ2-5, with 8 nucleotides matching TRBD1. CDR3 length: 14 amino acids. J gave up 4 bases and V 3 bases, and 4 bases lay outside the gene matches. CDR1 is SGHAT, CDR2 FQNNGV, per germline. Here the CDR3 DNA reads TGTGCCAGCAGCTTTACGACAGGGGCAGAGACCCAGTACTTC. Its protein is CASSFTTGAETQYF.

This clone came up a few times. V gene TRBV6-5 combines with J gene TRBJ1-1; TRBD1 matches at 8 bases. Germline V lookup: CDR1 MNHEY, CDR2 SVGAGI. This CDR3 has 14 amino acids. V was pared by 6 bases and J by 4 bases, with 7 bases of the junction left unmatched. The CDR3 here is CASRIGQGGTEAFF. The CDR3 region has the DNA TGTGCCAGCAGAATAGGACAGGGTGGCACTGAAGCTTTCTTT.

The chain has TRBV28 and TRBJ2-5; possibly TRBD1 or TRBD2 for D (5 bases each). V was clipped by 8 bases and J by 6 bases, with 19 bases between them. There are 14 residues in the CDR3. The germline CDR1 and CDR2 sequences are MDHEN and SYDVKM. The DNA for the CDR3 is TGTGCCAGCGGACTCTATCAGGGTTGGAAGACCCAGTACTTC. Protein product: CASGLYQGWKTQYF.

This clone was seen only once. This chain uses TRBV30 with TRBJ2-7; 11 nucleotides agree with TRBD2. Germline V gene lookup returns CDR1 GTSNPN and CDR2 SVGIG (reference sequence). Trimming at V came to 3 bases and at J to 3 bases, leaving 13 bases not matched to a gene. The CDR3 runs to 17 residues. CDR3 loop: CAWSGQGLAGFLYEQYF. The CDR3 DNA sequence: TGTGCCTGGAGCGGACAAGGACTAGCGGGTTTCCTCTACGAGCAGTACTTC.

This clone showed up just a few times. The junction departs from the called germline gene at one end, perhaps through a read error. The gene calls are TRBV28 and TRBJ2-5; D gene ambiguous. In germline, CDR1 is MDHEN, CDR2 SYDVKM. The length of the CDR3 is 11 residues. Written as DNA, the CDR3 is TGTGCCAGCAGTCAGGTGCCCCTTCTGGACTTC. The encoded protein is CASSQVPLLDF.

This clone was picked up many times. The chain employs TRBV7-9 and TRBJ1-1, with 7 nucleotides matching TRBD1. The CDR3 runs to 14 residues. V was clipped by 4 bases and J by 1 base; unmatched bases: 3. Germline V gene lookup returns CDR1 SEHNR and CDR2 FQNEAQ (reference sequence). The CDR3: CASSWGQRNTEAFF. The CDR3 DNA is TGTGCCAGCAGCTGGGGACAGCGGAACACTGAAGCTTTCTTT.

J is TRBJ2-7 and V is TRBV30; D is uncertain. There are 12 residues in the CDR3. V shed 3 bases and J shed 2 bases, with 8 bases lying between them. Germline CDR1 is GTSNPN and CDR2 is SVGIG (reference sequence). The CDR3 reads CAWRTRTYEQYF. CDR3 coding DNA: TGTGCCTGGAGGACGAGGACCTACGAGCAGTACTTC.

The J gene is TRBJ2-7, the V gene TRBV5-1; D perhaps matches TRBD2 (6 bases). The CDR3 sequence is 15 residues long. V was pared by 0 bases and J by 2 bases, with 12 bases between. Germline V lookup: CDR1 SGHRS, CDR2 YFSETQ. The CDR3 region has the DNA TGCGCCAGCAGCTTGGGGAGTAGCGGAACCTACGAGCAGTACTTC. Protein: CASSLGSSGTYEQYF.

The CDR3 spells CASRAGGYEQYF. CDR3 coding DNA: TGTGCCAGCAGGGCAGGGGGATACGAGCAGTACTTC. The chain couples TRBV28 to TRBJ2-7, with 7 nucleotides matching TRBD1. The V gene's germline CDR1 is MDHEN and CDR2 SYDVKM. Trimming removed 6 bases from V and 4 bases from J; junction bases left unmatched: 3. The CDR3 runs 12 residues.

The rearrangement links TRBV7-3 to TRBJ1-1; D gene uncertain. The germline gives CDR1 SGHTA, CDR2 FQGTGA. Trimming took 5 bases from V and 9 from J, leaving 19 bases between them. This CDR3 has 14 amino acids. The CDR3 nucleotides read TGTGCCAGCAGCCCGCGTGCTTGGGAAGGTAAAGCTTTCTTT. This encodes CASSPRAWEGKAFF.

The genes are TRBV6-6 and TRBJ1-2; TRBD1 aligns across 7 bases. Germline CDR1 and CDR2: MNHNY and SVGAGI (reference sequence). The CDR3 totals 13 residues. The V segment lost 5 bases and the J segment 6 bases; nucleotides outside the gene matches: 6. CDR3 amino acids: CASSQDRNHGYTF. CDR3 nucleotide sequence: TGTGCCAGCAGTCAGGACAGGAATCATGGCTACACCTTC.

The chain is built from TRBV10-1 and TRBJ2-2; TRBD2 matches at 10 bases. Per germline, CDR1 WNHNN and CDR2 SYGVQD (reference sequence). The V and J ends lost 1 base and 1 base, in that order; junction bases with no gene match: 3. This CDR3 has 17 residues. In DNA, the CDR3 is TGCGCCAGCAGTGAGTTGGCTAGCGGGAGGAACACCGGGGAGCTGTTTTTT. Amino acid sequence: CASSELASGRNTGELFF.

The chain uses TRBV27 and TRBJ2-1, with D uncertain. Germline V lookup: CDR1 MNHEY, CDR2 SMNVEV (reference sequence). The V end was cut by 4 bases, the J end by 5 bases, with 18 bases between. The CDR3 runs 16 residues. This CDR3 reads CASSSVRLGSDNEQFF. The CDR3 nucleotides are TGTGCCAGCAGTTCCGTTCGATTGGGGTCCGACAATGAGCAGTTCTTC.

Only a few counts were recorded for this clone. The chain joins TRBV27 to TRBJ2-2; TRBD2 might be the D (5 bases). Germline lookup yields CDR1 MNHEY and CDR2 SMNVEV (reference sequence). The CDR3 contains 13 residues. Trimming removed 0 bases from V and 7 bases from J, with 6 bases in between. CDR3 bases: TGTGCCAGCAGTTTATCACGGGGCGGGGAGCTGTTTTTT. Its protein is CASSLSRGGELFF.

The chain has TRBV10-3 and TRBJ1-5; D might be TRBD1 (6 bases). Germline CDR1 ENHRY, CDR2 SYGVKD. Trimming shortened V by 0 bases and J by 5 bases, and 14 bases separated the two germline ends. CDR3 length equals 16 residues. The DNA of the CDR3 is TGTGCCATCAGTGAGTCTGGTGTAGAGGGGGATCAGCCCCAGCATTTT. Amino acid sequence: CAISESGVEGDQPQHF.

This clone appeared a single time. The chain is built from TRBV5-1 and TRBJ2-7, with 12 bases aligning to TRBD2. Germline CDR1 reads SGHRS; CDR2 reads YFSETQ. The CDR3 covers 16 residues. V gave up 2 bases and J gave up 0 bases; unmatched junction bases: 3. This CDR3 is CASSFTTSGSSYEQYF. The CDR3 nucleotides are TGCGCCAGCAGCTTTACGACTAGCGGGAGCTCCTACGAGCAGTACTTC.

The J gene is TRBJ2-2, the V gene TRBV11-3, with D perhaps matching TRBD1 or TRBD2 (5 bases each). This CDR3 is 13 amino acids long. Trimming pared 6 bases from V and 7 bases from J, leaving 12 bases between. CDR1 is SGHNT and CDR2 is YENEEA in the germline V gene. The CDR3: CASRRGADGELFF. CDR3 bases: TGTGCCAGCAGGAGGGGCGCCGACGGGGAGCTGTTTTTT.

This rearrangement joins TRBV2 to TRBJ1-1; D gene uncertain. Trimming stripped 5 bases from V and 0 bases from J, with 13 bases between. The CDR3 length is 15 residues. The V gene's germline CDR1 is SNHLY and CDR2 FYNNEI. CDR3 nucleotides: TGTGCCAGCAGTCCCCGGACCAATTTGAACACTGAAGCTTTCTTT. It codes for CASSPRTNLNTEAFF.

V is TRBV9 and J is TRBJ2-1, with TRBD2 identical over 10 bases. V lost 3 bases and J lost 6; bases outside the gene matches: 6. Germline CDR1 is SGDLS and CDR2 is YYNGEE. CDR3 size: 15 residues. CDR3 amino acids: CASSAVAGGTNEQFF. CDR3 bases: TGTGCCAGCAGCGCGGTAGCGGGAGGAACCAATGAGCAGTTCTTC. The entire variable domain, with the rest obtained from reference TRBV9 and TRBJ2-1, is as follows: DSGVTQTPKHLITATGQRVTLRCSPRSGDLSVYWYQQSLDQGLQFLIQYYNGEERAKGNILERFSAQQFPDLHSELNLSSLELGDSALYFCASSAVAGGTNEQFFGPGTRLTVL.

The CDR3 here is CASSVRQGEKLFF. CDR3 nucleotide sequence: TGTGCCAGCAGTGTGCGACAGGGTGAAAAACTGTTTTTT. The chain carries TRBV6-6 and TRBJ1-4, with 7 bases fitting TRBD1. The junction had 4 bases not matched to a gene; V was cut back by 5 bases and J by 7 bases. CDR1 and CDR2 from the germline V gene are MNHNY and SVGAGI (reference sequence). This CDR3 is built from 13 residues.

The V gene is TRBV29-1, the J gene TRBJ2-1; 7 nucleotides agree with TRBD1. Germline CDR1 reads SQVTM; CDR2 reads ANQGSEA. CDR3 length equals 14 residues. J was trimmed by 3 bases and V by 7 bases; bases with no gene match: 9. CDR3 sequence: CSGGQGVGYNEQFF. DNA of the CDR3: TGCAGCGGTGGTCAGGGGGTAGGCTACAATGAGCAGTTCTTC.

The CDR3 is CASTDSGVGQPQHF. As DNA, the CDR3 is TGTGCCAGCACCGATTCGGGAGTAGGTCAGCCCCAGCATTTT. This chain links TRBV6-1 with TRBJ1-5; D remains ambiguous. Deletions cut 7 bases from V and 6 bases from J, with 16 bases between. The CDR3 spans 14 residues. Germline V gene data show CDR1 as MNHNS and CDR2 as SASEGT.

The CDR3 coding sequence is TGTGCCAGCTCTCTTCTGGTGGCGAGCAATCAGCCCCAGCATTTT. Encoded protein: CASSLLVASNQPQHF. The chain recombines TRBV18 with TRBJ1-5; D gene uncertain. The V gene lost 6 bases and the J gene lost 1 base, with 13 bases spanning the gap. This CDR3 region has 15 residues. Germline V gene data show CDR1 as KGHSH and CDR2 as LQKENI. Complete variable domain (other parts from reference TRBV18 and TRBJ1-5): NAGVMQNPRHLVRRRGQEARLRCSPMKGHSHVYWYRQLPEEGLKFMVYLQKENIIDESGMPKERFSAEFPKEGPSILRIQQVVRGDSAAYFCASSLLVASNQPQHFGDGTRLSIL.

The chain couples TRBV29-1 to TRBJ2-7; TRBD1 matches at 9 bases. The CDR3 covers 12 residues. Per germline, CDR1 SQVTM and CDR2 ANQGSEA. J was trimmed by 1 base and V by 7 bases; bases with no gene match: 2. CDR3 coding DNA: TGCAGCGCAGGACAGGGGTCCTACGAGCAGTACTTC. The encoded protein is CSAGQGSYEQYF.

The chain joins TRBV7-2 to TRBJ1-5; no definite D call. V was trimmed by 5 bases and J by 1 base, leaving 6 bases between them. Germline CDR1 SGHTA, CDR2 FQGNSA. CDR3 length: 13 amino acids. CDR3 protein: CASSRTSNQPQHF. Written as DNA, the CDR3 is TGTGCCAGCAGCAGAACGAGCAATCAGCCCCAGCATTTT.

The chain uses TRBV2 and TRBJ1-1; weak D call: TRBD1 (5 bases). The CDR3 length is 12 residues. CDR1 and CDR2 from the germline V gene are SNHLY and FYNNEI. The ends were cut back, 11 bases at V and 5 bases at J, with 15 bases in the middle. In nucleotides, the CDR3 is TGTGCCTGCGGGGGGATGAGGACTGAAGCTTTCTTT. It is translated as CACGGMRTEAFF.

The chain joins TRBV19 to TRBJ2-1; 10 nucleotides align to TRBD2. The CDR3 is made up of 19 amino acids. The germline gives CDR1 LNHDA, CDR2 SQIVND (reference sequence). With V trimmed by 3 bases and J by 1 base, 12 bases remained unmatched. The CDR3 DNA sequence: TGTGCCAGTAGTATCCGGGACAGCCTGACTAGCGGGTCCTACAATGAGCAGTTCTTC. Translating gives CASSIRDSLTSGSYNEQFF. The whole variable domain, remainder taken from reference TRBV19 and TRBJ2-1, is DGGITQSPKYLFRKEGQNVTLSCEQNLNHDAMYWYRQDPGQGLRLIYYSQIVNDFQKGDIAEGYSVSREKKESFPLTVTSAQKNPTAFYLCASSIRDSLTSGSYNEQFFGPGTRLTVL.

The chain couples TRBV6-5 to TRBJ2-7; 8 bases line up with TRBD2. The CDR3 extends over 16 amino acids. Germline V CDR1 and CDR2: MNHEY, SVGAGI. V lost 0 bases to trimming and J lost 2 bases; unmatched junction nucleotides: 6. The CDR3 is CASSYSTSVPPYEQYF. CDR3 sequence (DNA): TGTGCCAGCAGTTACTCGACTAGCGTTCCCCCCTACGAGCAGTACTTC.